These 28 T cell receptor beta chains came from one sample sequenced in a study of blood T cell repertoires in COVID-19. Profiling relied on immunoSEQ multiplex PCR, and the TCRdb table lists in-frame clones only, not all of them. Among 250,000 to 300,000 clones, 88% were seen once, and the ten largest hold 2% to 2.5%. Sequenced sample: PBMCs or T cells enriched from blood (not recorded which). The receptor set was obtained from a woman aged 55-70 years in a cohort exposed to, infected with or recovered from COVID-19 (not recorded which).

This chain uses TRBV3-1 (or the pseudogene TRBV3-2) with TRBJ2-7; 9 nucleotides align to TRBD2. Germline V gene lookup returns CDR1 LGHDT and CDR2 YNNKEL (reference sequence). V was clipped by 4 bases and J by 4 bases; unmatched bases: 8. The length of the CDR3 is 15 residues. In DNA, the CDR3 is TGTGCCAGCAGCCCCTACCGGACTAGCGAATACGAGCAGTACTTC. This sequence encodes CASSPYRTSEYEQYF.

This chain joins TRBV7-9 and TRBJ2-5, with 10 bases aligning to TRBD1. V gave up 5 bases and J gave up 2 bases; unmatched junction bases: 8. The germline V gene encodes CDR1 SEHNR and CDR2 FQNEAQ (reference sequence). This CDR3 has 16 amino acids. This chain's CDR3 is CASSARTGQGQETQYF. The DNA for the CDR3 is TGTGCCAGCAGCGCCCGAACGGGACAGGGGCAAGAGACCCAGTACTTC.

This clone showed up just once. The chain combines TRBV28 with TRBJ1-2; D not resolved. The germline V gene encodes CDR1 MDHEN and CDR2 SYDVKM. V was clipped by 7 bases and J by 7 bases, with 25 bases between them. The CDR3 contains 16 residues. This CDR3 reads CASTSEPGGSRGGYTF. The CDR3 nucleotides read TGTGCCAGCACCTCAGAGCCAGGCGGGTCCCGTGGTGGCTACACCTTC.

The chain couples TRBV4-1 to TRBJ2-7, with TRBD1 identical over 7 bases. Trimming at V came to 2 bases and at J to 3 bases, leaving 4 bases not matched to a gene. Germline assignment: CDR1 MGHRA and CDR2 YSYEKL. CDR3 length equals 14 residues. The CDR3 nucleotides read TGCGCCAGCAGCCAATTGACAGGGTACTACGAGCAGTACTTC. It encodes CASSQLTGYYEQYF.

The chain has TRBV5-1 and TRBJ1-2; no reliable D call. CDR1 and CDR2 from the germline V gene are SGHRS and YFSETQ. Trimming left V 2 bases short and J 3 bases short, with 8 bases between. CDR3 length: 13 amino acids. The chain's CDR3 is CASSFYSDYGYTF. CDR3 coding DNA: TGCGCCAGCAGCTTTTACAGTGACTATGGCTACACCTTC.

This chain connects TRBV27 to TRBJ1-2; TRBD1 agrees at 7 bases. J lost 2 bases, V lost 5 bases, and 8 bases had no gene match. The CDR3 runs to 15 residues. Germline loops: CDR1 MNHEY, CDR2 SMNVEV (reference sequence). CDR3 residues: CASSLVPGQNYGYTF. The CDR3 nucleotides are TGTGCCAGCAGTCTAGTCCCGGGACAGAACTATGGCTACACCTTC.

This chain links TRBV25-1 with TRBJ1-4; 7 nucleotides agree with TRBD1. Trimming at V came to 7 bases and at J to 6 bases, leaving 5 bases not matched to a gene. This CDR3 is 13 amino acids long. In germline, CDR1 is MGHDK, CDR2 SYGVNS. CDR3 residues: CASTDREDEKLFF. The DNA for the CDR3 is TGTGCCAGCACCGACAGGGAGGATGAAAAACTGTTTTTT.

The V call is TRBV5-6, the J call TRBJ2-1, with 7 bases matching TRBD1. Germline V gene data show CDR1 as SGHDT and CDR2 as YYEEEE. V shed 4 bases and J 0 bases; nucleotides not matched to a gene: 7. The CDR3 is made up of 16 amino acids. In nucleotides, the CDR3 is TGTGCCAGCAGCCATACCCGACAGGGCTCCTACAATGAGCAGTTCTTC. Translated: CASSHTRQGSYNEQFF.

As DNA, the CDR3 is TGTGCCAGCACAGGACTAGCGGGAAATGTGGCTGGGACCCAGTACTTC. Translating gives CASTGLAGNVAGTQYF. The chain uses TRBV2 and TRBJ2-5; 12 bases line up with TRBD2. Germline-derived CDR1 and CDR2 are SNHLY and FYNNEI. The CDR3 consists of 16 residues. V was pared by 7 bases and J by 7 bases, with 13 bases of the junction left unmatched.

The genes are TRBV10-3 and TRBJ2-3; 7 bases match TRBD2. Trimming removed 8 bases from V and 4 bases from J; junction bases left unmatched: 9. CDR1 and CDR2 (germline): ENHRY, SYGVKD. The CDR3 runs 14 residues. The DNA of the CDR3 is TGTGCCATCGGCCCGGGGGGAAATGCAGATACGCAGTATTTT. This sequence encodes CAIGPGGNADTQYF.

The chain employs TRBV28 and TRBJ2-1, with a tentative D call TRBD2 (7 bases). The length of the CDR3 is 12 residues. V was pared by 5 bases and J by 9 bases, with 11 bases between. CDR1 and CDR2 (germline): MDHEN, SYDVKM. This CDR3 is CASSRGAFEQFF. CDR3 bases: TGTGCCAGCAGTCGGGGGGCGTTTGAGCAGTTCTTC.

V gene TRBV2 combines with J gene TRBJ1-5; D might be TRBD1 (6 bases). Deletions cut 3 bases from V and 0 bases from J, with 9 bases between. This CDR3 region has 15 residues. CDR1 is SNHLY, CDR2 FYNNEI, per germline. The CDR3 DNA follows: TGTGCCAGCAGTGATAACAGGGATAGCAATCAGCCCCAGCATTTT. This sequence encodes CASSDNRDSNQPQHF. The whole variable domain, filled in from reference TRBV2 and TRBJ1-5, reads EPEVTQTPSHQVTQMGQEVILRCVPISNHLYFYWYRQILGQKVEFLVSFYNNEISEKSEIFDDQFSVERPDGSNFTLKIRSTKLEDSAMYFCASSDNRDSNQPQHFGDGTRLSIL.

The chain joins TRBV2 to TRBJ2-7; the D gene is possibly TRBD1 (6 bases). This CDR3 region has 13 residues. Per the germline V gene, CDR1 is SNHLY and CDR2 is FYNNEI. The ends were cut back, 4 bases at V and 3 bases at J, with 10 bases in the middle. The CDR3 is CASSGQGYYEQYF. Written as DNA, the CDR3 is TGTGCCAGCAGTGGTCAGGGGTACTACGAGCAGTACTTC.

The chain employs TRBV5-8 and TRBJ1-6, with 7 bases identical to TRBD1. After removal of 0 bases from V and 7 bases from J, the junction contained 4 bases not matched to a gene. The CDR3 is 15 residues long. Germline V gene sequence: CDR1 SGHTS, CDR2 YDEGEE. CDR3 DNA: TGTGCCAGCAGCTTGGGTGCAGGGGGAAATTCACCCCTCCACTTT. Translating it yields CASSLGAGGNSPLHF. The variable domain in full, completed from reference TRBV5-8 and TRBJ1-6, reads EAGVTQSPTHLIKTRGQQATLRCSPISGHTSVYWYQQALGLGLQFLLWYDEGEERNRGNFPPRFSGRQFPNYSSELNVNALELEDSALYLCASSLGAGGNSPLHFGNGTRLTVT.

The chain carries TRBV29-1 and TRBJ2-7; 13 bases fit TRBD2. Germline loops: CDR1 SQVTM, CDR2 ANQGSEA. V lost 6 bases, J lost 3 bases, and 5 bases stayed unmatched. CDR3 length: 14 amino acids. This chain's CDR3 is CSVRTSGSLYEQYF. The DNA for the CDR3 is TGCAGCGTCCGGACTAGCGGGAGTCTCTACGAGCAGTACTTC.

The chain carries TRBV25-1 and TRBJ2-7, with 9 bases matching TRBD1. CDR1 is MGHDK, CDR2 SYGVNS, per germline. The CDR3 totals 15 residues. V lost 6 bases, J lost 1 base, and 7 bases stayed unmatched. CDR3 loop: CASSPGTGRSYEQYF. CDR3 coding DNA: TGTGCCAGCAGCCCCGGGACAGGGAGGTCCTACGAGCAGTACTTC.

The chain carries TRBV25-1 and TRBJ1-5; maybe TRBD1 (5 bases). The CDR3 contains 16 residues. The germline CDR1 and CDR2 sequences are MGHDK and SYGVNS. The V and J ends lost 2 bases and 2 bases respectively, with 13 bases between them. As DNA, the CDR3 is TGTGCCAGCAGTGAACGAACGGGGGGAGGCAATCAGCCCCAGCATTTT. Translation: CASSERTGGGNQPQHF.

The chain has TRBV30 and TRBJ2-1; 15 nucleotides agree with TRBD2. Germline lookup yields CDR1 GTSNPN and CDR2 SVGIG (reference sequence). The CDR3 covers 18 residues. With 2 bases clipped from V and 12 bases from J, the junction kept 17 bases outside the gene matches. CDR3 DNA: TGTGCCTGGAGTACGACAGTCTGGGGGACTAGCGGGAGGTACGTGCAGTTCTTC. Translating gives CAWSTTVWGTSGRYVQFF.

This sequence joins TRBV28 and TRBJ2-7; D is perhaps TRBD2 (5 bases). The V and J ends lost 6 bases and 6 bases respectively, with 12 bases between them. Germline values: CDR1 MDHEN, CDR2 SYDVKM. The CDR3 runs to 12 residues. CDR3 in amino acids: CASSRGTREQYF. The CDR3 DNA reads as TGTGCCAGCAGCCGGGGAACTCGCGAGCAGTACTTC.

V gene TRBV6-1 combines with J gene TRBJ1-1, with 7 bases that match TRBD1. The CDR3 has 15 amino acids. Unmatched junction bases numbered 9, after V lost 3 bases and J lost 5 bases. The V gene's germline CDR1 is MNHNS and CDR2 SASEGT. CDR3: CASSDQRGPLTEAFF. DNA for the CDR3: TGTGCCAGCAGTGATCAGAGGGGGCCGTTGACTGAAGCTTTCTTT.

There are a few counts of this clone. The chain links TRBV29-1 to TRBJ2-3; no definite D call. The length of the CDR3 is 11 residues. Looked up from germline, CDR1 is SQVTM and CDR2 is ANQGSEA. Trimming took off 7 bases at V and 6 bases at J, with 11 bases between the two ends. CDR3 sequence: CSGLVRDTQYF. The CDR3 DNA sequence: TGCAGCGGCCTAGTACGGGATACGCAGTATTTT.

For the CDR3, the DNA is TGTGCCTGGAGTGTTCAACAGGGTGTTTACGAGCAGTACTTC. Residues: CAWSVQQGVYEQYF. The rearrangement links TRBV30 to TRBJ2-7, with a tentative D call TRBD1 (6 bases). Trimming took off 0 bases at V and 4 bases at J, with 13 bases between the two ends. CDR1 and CDR2 (germline): GTSNPN, SVGIG (reference sequence). There are 14 residues in the CDR3.

CDR3 nucleotide sequence: TGTGCCAGCAGCCCGACTAGCGGGGCCTACAATGAGCAGTTCTTC. It codes for CASSPTSGAYNEQFF. The rearrangement uses TRBV7-9 and TRBJ2-1; the match to TRBD2 covers 11 bases. The J segment lost 2 bases and the V segment lost 5 bases, leaving 2 bases of the junction unmatched. This CDR3 has 15 amino acids. From germline, CDR1 is SEHNR and CDR2 FQNEAQ (reference sequence).

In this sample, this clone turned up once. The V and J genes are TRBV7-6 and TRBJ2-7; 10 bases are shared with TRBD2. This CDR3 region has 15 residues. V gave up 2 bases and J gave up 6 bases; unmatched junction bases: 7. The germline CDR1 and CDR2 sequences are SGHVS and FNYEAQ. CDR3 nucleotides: TGTGCCAGCAGCTTACCCTCTAGCGGGAGTCGCGAGCAGTACTTC. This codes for CASSLPSSGSREQYF.

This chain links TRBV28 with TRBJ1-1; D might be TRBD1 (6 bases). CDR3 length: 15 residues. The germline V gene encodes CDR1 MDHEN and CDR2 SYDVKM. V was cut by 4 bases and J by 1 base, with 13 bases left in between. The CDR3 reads CASSSDRLPNTEAFF. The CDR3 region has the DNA TGTGCCAGCAGTTCCGACAGGCTTCCGAACACTGAAGCTTTCTTT.

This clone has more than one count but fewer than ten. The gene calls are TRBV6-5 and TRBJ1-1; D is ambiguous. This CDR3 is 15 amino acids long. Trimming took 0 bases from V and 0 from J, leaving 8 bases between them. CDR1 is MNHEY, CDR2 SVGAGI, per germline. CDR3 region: CASSYSRNLNTEAFF. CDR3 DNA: TGTGCCAGCAGTTACTCGCGCAACCTGAACACTGAAGCTTTCTTT.

CDR3 in amino acids: CASSYYGVSGANVLTF. CDR3 in DNA: TGTGCCAGCAGTTACTACGGAGTCTCTGGGGCCAACGTCCTGACTTTC. The chain links TRBV6-5 to TRBJ2-6; D remains ambiguous. V lost 1 base and J lost 0, with 7 bases in between. CDR1 and CDR2 (germline): MNHEY, SVGAGI. The CDR3 sequence is 16 residues long.

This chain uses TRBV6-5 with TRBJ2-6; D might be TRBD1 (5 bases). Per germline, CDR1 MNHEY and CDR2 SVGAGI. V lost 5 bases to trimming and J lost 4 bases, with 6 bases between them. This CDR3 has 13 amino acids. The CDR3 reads CASSKGGANVLTF. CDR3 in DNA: TGTGCCAGCAGTAAGGGGGGGGCCAACGTCCTGACTTTC.